This T cell receptor (beta chain) was found in a study of early stage breast cancer tumors. The method was immunoSEQ multiplex PCR; TCRdb's version includes in-frame clones alone and lacks a portion of them. The sample includes over 5,500 clones, around two thirds of them seen just once. Germline CDR1 MGHRA, CDR2 YSYEKL. The CDR3 totals 14 residues. Trimming cost V 5 bases and J 4 bases, with 14 bases left between them. The sequence was collected from a person aged 50-59 years with breast cancer. The chain joins TRBV4-1 to TRBJ1-2, with D uncertain. The sample comprised normal breast tissue next to the tumor. CDR3 sequence: CASSTNRKTYGYTF. The DNA of the CDR3 is TGCGCCAGCAGCACGAACCGAAAGACCTATGGCTACACCTTC.